This TCR beta chain was profiled in a study of blood T cell repertoires in COVID-19. Study overall: Samples taken during acute and convalescent COVID-19 were collected in the United States, Italy and Spain. The cDNA or gDNA used as material had been derived from T cells, B-cell-depleted T cells, or PBMCs.

V lost 2 bases and J 4 bases, leaving 12 bases between the germline ends. This CDR3 region has 15 residues. The germline CDR1 and CDR2 sequences are SGHRS and YFSETQ. Methods used by the authors: Amplification of reference gene primers was used by the study to estimate nucleated cell counts. Produced via immunoSEQ multiplex PCR; TCRdb's table is partial and in-frame only. The V and J calls and clone size come from that table; D and trimming were worked out from the DNA. The table includes 150,000 to 180,000 clones, 65% to 90% detected once. The TCR comes from a woman aged 60-75 years with COVID-19, enrolled during active disease. The chain joins TRBV5-1 to TRBJ2-2; D not resolved. The sample comprised peripheral blood. The CDR3 region has the DNA TGCGCCAGCAGCTTAGTTGGCGGATTCACCGGGGAGCTGTTTTTT. Translating it yields CASSLVGGFTGELFF. Together with reference TRBV5-1 and TRBJ2-2, the CDR3 gives the full variable domain: KAGVTQTPRYLIKTRGQQVTLSCSPISGHRSVSWYQQTPGQGLQFLFEYFSETQRNKGNFPGRFSGRQFSNSRSEMNVSTLELGDSALYLCASSLVGGFTGELFFGEGSRLTVL.